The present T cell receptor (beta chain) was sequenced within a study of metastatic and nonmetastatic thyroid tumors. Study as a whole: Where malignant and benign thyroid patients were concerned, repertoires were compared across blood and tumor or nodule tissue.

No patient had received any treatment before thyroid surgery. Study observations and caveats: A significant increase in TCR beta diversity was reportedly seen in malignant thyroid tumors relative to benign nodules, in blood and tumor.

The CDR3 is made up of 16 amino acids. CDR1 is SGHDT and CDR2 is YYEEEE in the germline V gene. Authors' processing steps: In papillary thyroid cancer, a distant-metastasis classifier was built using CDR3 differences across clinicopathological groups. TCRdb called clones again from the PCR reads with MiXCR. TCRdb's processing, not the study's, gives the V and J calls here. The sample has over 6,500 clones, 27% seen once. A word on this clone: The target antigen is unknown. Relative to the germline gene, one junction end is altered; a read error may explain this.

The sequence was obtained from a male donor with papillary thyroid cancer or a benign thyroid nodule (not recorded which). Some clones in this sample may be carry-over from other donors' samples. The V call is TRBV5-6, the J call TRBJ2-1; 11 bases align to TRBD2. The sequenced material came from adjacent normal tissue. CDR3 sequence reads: CASSLLAGGYGNEKFF. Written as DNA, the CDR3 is TGTGCCAGCAGCTTGCTAGCGGGAGGATACGGCAATGAGAAGTTCTTC. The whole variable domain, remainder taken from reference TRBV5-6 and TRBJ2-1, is DAGVTQSPTHLIKTRGQQVTLRCSPKSGHDTVSWYQQALGQGPQFIFQYYEEEERQRGNFPDRFSGHQFPNYSSELNVNALLLGDSALYLCASSLLAGGYGNEKFFGPGTRLTVL.